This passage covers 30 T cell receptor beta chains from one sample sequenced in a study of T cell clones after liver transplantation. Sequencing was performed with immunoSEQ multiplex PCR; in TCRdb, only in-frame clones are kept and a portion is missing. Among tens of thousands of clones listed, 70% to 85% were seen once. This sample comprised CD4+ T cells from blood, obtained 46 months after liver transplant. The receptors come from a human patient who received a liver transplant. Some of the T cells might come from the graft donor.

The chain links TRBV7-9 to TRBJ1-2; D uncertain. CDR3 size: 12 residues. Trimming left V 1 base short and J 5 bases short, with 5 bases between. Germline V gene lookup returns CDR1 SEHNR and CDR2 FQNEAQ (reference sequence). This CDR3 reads CASSLEIYGYTF. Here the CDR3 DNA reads TGTGCCAGCAGCTTAGAAATTTATGGCTACACCTTC.

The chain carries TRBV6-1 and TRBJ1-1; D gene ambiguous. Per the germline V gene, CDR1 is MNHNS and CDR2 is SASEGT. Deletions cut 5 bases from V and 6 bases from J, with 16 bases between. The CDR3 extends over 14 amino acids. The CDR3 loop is CASSQSAVLSEAFF. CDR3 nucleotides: TGTGCCAGCAGTCAAAGCGCGGTCCTTTCTGAAGCTTTCTTT.

The CDR3 region has the DNA TGTGCCAGCAGCTTATGGGGGAGGGCCCCCGGGGAGCTGTTTTTT. Its protein product is CASSLWGRAPGELFF. This rearrangement joins TRBV7-8 to TRBJ2-2; 7 nucleotides agree with TRBD2. Germline V gene data show CDR1 as SGHVS and CDR2 as FQNEAQ. The CDR3 is 15 amino acids. J lost 6 bases, V lost 2 bases, and 6 bases had no gene match.

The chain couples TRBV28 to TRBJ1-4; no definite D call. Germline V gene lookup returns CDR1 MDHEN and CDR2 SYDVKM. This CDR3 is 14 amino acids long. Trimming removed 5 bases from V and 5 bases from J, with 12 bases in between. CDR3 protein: CASSRGGRNEKLFF. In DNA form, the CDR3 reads TGTGCCAGCAGTCGTGGAGGGCGGAATGAAAAACTGTTTTTT. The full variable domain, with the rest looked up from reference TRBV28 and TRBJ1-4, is DVKVTQSSRYLVKRTGEKVFLECVQDMDHENMFWYRQDPGLGLRLIYFSYDVKMKEKGDIPEGYSVSREKKERFSLILESASTNQTSMYLCASSRGGRNEKLFFGSGTQLSVL.

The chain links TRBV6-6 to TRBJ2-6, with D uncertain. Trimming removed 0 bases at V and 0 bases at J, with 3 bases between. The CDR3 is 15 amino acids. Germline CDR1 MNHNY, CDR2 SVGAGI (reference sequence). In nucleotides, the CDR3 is TGTGCCAGCAGTTACTCAAACTCTGGGGCCAACGTCCTGACTTTC. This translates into CASSYSNSGANVLTF.

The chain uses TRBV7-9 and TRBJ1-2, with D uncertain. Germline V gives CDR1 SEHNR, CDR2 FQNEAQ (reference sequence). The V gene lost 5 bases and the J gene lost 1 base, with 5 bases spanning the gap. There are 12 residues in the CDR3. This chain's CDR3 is CASSPNNYGYTF. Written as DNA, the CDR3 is TGTGCCAGCAGCCCCAATAACTATGGCTACACCTTC.

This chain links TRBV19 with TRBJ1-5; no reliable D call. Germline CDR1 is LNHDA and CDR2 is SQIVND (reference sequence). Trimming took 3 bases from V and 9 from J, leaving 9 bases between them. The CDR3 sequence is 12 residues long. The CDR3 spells CASSIQARPQHF. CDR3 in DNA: TGTGCCAGTAGTATTCAGGCTAGGCCCCAGCATTTT. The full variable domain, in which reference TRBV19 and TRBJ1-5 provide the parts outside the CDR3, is DGGITQSPKYLFRKEGQNVTLSCEQNLNHDAMYWYRQDPGQGLRLIYYSQIVNDFQKGDIAEGYSVSREKKESFPLTVTSAQKNPTAFYLCASSIQARPQHFGDGTRLSIL.

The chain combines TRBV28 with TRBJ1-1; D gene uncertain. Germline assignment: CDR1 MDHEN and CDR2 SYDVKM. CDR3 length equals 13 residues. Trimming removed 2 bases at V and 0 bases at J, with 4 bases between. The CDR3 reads CASSLALNTEAFF. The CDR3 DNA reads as TGTGCCAGCAGTTTAGCTCTGAACACTGAAGCTTTCTTT.

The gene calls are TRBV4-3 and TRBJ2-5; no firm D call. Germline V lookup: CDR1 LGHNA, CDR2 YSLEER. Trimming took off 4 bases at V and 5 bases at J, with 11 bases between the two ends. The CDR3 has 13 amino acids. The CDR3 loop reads CASSLGGWETQYF. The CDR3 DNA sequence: TGCGCCAGCAGCCTGGGTGGCTGGGAGACCCAGTACTTC.

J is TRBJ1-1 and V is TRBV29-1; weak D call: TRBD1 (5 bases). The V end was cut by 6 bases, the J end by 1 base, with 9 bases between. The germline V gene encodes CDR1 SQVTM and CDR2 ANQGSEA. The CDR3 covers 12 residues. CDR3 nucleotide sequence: TGCAGCGTGGACAACAGGAACACTGAAGCTTTCTTT. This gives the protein CSVDNRNTEAFF. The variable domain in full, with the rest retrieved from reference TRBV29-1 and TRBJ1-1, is SAVISQKPSRDICQRGTSLTIQCQVDSQVTMMFWYRQQPGQSLTLIATANQGSEATYESGFVIDKFPISRPNLTFSTLTVSNMSPEDSSIYLCSVDNRNTEAFFGQGTRLTVV.

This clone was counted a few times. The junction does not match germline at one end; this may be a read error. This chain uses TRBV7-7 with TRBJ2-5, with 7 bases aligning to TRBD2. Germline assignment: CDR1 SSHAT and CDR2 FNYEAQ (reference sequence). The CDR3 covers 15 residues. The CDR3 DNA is TGTGCTAGCAGCTTAGGGAGGGGCGGGGTGGAGACCCAGTACTTC. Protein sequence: CASSLGRGGVETQYF.

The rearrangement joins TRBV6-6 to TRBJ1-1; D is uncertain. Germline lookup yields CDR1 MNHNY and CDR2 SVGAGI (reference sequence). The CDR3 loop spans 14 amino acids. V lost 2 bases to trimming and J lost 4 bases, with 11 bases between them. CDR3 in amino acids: CASSYRPQSTEAFF. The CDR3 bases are TGTGCCAGCAGTTACCGCCCCCAGAGCACTGAAGCTTTCTTT.

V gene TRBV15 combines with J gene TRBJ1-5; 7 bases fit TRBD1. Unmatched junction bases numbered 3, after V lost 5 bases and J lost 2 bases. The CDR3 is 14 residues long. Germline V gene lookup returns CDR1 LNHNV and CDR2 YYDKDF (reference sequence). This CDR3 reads CATSGQGGNQPQHF. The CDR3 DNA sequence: TGTGCCACCAGCGGCCAGGGGGGCAATCAGCCCCAGCATTTT.

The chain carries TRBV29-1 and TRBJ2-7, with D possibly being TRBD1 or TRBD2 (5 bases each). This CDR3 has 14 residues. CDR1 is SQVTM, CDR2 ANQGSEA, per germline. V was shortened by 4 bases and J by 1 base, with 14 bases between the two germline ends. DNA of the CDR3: TGCAGCGTTGGGGACGCCGCTGGGTCCTACGAGCAGTACTTC. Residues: CSVGDAAGSYEQYF.

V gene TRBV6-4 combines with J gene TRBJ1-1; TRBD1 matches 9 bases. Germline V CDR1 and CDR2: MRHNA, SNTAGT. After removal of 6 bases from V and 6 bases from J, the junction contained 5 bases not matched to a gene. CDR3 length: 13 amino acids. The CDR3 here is CASRWTGEAEAFF. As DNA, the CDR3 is TGTGCCAGCAGATGGACAGGGGAGGCTGAAGCTTTCTTT.

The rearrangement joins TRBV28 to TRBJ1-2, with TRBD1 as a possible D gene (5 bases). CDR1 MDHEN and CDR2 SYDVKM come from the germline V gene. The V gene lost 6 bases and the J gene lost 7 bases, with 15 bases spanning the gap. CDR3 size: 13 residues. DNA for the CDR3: TGTGCCAGCAGAGTACCAGGGAAAACTGGCTACACCTTC. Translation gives CASRVPGKTGYTF.

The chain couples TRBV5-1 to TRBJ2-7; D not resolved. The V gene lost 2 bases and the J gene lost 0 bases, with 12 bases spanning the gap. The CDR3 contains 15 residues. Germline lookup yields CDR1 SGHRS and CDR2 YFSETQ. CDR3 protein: CASSFGGASSYEQYF. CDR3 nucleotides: TGCGCCAGCAGCTTCGGCGGAGCCAGCTCCTACGAGCAGTACTTC.

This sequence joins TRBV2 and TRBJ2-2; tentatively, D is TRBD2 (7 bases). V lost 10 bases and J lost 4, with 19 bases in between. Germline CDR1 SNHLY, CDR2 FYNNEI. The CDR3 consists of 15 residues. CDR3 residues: CAIKGGEWVTGELFF. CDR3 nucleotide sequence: TGTGCCATCAAAGGGGGGGAATGGGTCACCGGGGAGCTGTTTTTT.

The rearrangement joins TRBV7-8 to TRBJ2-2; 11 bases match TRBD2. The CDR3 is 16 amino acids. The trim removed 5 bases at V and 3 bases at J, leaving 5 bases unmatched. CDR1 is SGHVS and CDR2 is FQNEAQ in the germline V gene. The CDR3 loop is CASSKGLAGYTGELFF. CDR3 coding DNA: TGTGCCAGCAGCAAAGGACTAGCGGGTTACACCGGGGAGCTGTTTTTT.

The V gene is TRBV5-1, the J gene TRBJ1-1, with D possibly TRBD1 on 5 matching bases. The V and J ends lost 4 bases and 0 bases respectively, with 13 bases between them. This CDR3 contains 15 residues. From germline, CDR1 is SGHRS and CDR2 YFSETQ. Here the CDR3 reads CASSRTGTVNTEAFF. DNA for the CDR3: TGCGCCAGCAGCCGGACCGGGACGGTGAACACTGAAGCTTTCTTT.

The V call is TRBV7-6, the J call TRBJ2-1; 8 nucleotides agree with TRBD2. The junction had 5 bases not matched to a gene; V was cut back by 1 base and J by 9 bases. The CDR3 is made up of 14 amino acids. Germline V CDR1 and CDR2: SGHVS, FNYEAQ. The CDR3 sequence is CASSLGGLGSEQFF. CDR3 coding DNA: TGTGCCAGCAGCTTAGGGGGACTAGGTAGTGAGCAGTTCTTC.

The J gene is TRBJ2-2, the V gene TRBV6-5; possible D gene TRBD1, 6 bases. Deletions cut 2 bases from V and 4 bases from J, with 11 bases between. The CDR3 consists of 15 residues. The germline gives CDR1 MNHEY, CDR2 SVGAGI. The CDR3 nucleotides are TGTGCCAGCAGTTACCCAACAGGGTCCACCGGGGAGCTGTTTTTT. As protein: CASSYPTGSTGELFF.

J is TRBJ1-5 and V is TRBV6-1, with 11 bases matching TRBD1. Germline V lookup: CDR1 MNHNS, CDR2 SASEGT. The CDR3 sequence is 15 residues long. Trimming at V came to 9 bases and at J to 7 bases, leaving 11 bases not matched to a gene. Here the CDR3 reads CASLWDRGNWQPQHF. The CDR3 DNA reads TGTGCCAGTCTCTGGGACAGGGGGAATTGGCAGCCCCAGCATTTT.

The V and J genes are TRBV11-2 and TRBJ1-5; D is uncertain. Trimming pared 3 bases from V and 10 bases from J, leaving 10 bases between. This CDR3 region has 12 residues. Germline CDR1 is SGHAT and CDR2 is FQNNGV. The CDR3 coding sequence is TGTGCCAGCAGCTTCAGAGAGGGACCCCAGCATTTT. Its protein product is CASSFREGPQHF.

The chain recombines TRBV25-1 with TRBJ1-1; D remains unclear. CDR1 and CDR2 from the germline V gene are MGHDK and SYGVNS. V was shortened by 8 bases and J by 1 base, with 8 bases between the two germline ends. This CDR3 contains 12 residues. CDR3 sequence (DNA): TGTGCCAGCGGCCCAGGGAACACTGAAGCTTTCTTT. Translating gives CASGPGNTEAFF. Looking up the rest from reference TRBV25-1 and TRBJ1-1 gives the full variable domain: EADIYQTPRYLVIGTGKKITLECSQTMGHDKMYWYQQDPGMELHLIHYSYGVNSTEKGDLSSESTVSRIRTEHFPLTLESARPSHTSQYLCASGPGNTEAFFGQGTRLTVV.

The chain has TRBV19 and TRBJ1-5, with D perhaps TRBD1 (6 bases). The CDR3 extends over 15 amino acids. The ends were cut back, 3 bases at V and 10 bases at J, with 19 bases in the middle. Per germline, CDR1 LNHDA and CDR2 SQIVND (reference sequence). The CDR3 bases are TGTGCCAGTAGTATGGTATATGTGGGGGGGCTTCCCCAGCATTTT. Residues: CASSMVYVGGLPQHF.

The CDR3 is CASSPTGTSALYEQYF. The CDR3 coding sequence is TGTGCCAGCTCACCGACCGGGACTAGCGCACTTTACGAGCAGTACTTC. V usage is TRBV18 and J usage is TRBJ2-7; 10 bases fit TRBD2. Per the germline V gene, CDR1 is KGHSH and CDR2 is LQKENI. The trim removed 3 bases at V and 4 bases at J, leaving 9 bases unmatched. This CDR3 comprises 16 residues.

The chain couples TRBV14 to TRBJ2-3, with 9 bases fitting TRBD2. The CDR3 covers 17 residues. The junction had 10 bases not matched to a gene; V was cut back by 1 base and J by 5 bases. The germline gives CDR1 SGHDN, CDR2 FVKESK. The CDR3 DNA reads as TGTGCCAGCAGCCAAGTTAGTAGGCTAGCGGGACGAGATACGCAGTATTTT. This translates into CASSQVSRLAGRDTQYF.

The CDR3 nucleotides are TGTGCCAGCAGCTTAGTTGGGACTTCCTCCGGAGATACGCAGTATTTT. Residues: CASSLVGTSSGDTQYF. The rearrangement uses TRBV7-2 and TRBJ2-3; possibly TRBD2 for D (6 bases). V was cut by 1 base and J by 5 bases, with 16 bases left in between. The CDR3 totals 16 residues. The germline CDR1 and CDR2 sequences are SGHTA and FQGNSA.

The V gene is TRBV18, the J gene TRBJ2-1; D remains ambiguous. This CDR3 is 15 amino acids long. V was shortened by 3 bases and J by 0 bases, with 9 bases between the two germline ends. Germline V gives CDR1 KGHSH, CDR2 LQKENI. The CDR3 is CASSPYTSSYNEQFF. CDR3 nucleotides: TGTGCCAGCTCACCTTACACGAGCTCCTACAATGAGCAGTTCTTC.